Listed below are T cell receptor beta chains from one sample, sequenced in a study of regulatory T cells in long-lasting Graves disease. Via MiXCR, TCRdb re-called the multiplex PCR reads, giving one row per CDR3 protein. The table has roughly 420,000 distinct CDR3 sequences, 15% to 20% seen once. A further study also used this sample, focusing on T cells in Graves' hyperthyroidism and ophthalmopathy.

Sequenced material: peripheral blood mononuclear cells (PBMCs), taken at new diagnosis, from a patient treated with antithyroid drugs. The receptors originated from a woman younger than 35 with Graves disease. CDR3s include the opening cysteine and the closing phenylalanine or tryptophan. The order of the fields is D gene, J gene, V gene, clone size, CDR3 DNA, CDR3 protein. A D gene is named only where the DNA matches it firmly. Clone size appears in some rows only: once, few, many, or a class for an expanded clone.

.,TRBJ2-1,TRBV29-1,many,TGCAGCGTTGTTTGGGCGAACTACAATGAGCAGTTCTTC,CSVVWANYNEQFF
.,TRBJ2-5,TRBV18,many,TGTGCCAGCTCACCGGGTAGCGAGACCCAGTACTTC,CASSPGSETQYF
.,TRBJ2-7,TRBV2,many,TGTGCCAGCAGTGAAGTTAAGCCTCCCTACGAGCAGTACTTC,CASSEVKPPYEQYF
TRBD2,TRBJ2-5,TRBV7-2,.,TGTGCCAGCAGCCTCCTACTAGCGGGAGAGCCCCAAGAGACCCAGTACTTC,CASSLLLAGEPQETQYF
TRBD2,TRBJ2-2,TRBV11-2,many,TGTGCCAGCAAGAGCGGGAGGGCCGACGGGGAGCTGTTTTTT,CASKSGRADGELFF
TRBD2,TRBJ2-3,TRBV7-3,.,TGTGCCAGCAGCCGTATAGCGGGGGGCACAGATACGCAGTATTTT,CASSRIAGGTDTQYF
.,TRBJ1-5,TRBV9,.,TGTGCCAGCAGCGCGGGCCGTAATCAGCCCCAGCATTTT,CASSAGRNQPQHF
TRBD1,TRBJ2-5,TRBV29-1,many,TGCAGCGTTAACCTCTGGGCAGGGGGCCAAGAGACCCAGTACTTC,CSVNLWAGGQETQYF
TRBD1,TRBJ1-5,TRBV27,few,TGTGCCAGCAGTTCGCTACAGGGGGGTCAGCCCCAGCATTTT,CASSSLQGGQPQHF
TRBD2,TRBJ2-6,TRBV9,.,TGTGCCAGCAGCGTAGCGGGAGGGGGCTCTGGGGCCAACGTCCTGACTTTC,CASSVAGGGSGANVLTF
.,TRBJ2-5,TRBV6-5,many,TGTGCCAGCAGTTACGGCAAGTCATCCCAAGAGACCCAGTACTTC,CASSYGKSSQETQYF
TRBD2,TRBJ2-2,TRBV27,.,TGTGCCAGCAGTCCGACTAGCGGGAGTGCGACCGGGGAGCTGTTTTTT,CASSPTSGSATGELFF
.,TRBJ2-1,TRBV29-1,many,TGCAGCGTTGAAAACCAGCGGAGATACAATGAGCAGTTCTTC,CSVENQRRYNEQFF
TRBD1,TRBJ2-2,TRBV5-4,once,TGTGCCAGCAGCCGAGACCTTCCGGGACAGGGGAACCGGGAGCTGTTTTTT,CASSRDLPGQGNRELFF
TRBD2,TRBJ2-3,TRBV27,many,TGTGCCAGCAGCTTACTGGCGGGAGGAAGCACAGATACGCAGTATTTT,CASSLLAGGSTDTQYF